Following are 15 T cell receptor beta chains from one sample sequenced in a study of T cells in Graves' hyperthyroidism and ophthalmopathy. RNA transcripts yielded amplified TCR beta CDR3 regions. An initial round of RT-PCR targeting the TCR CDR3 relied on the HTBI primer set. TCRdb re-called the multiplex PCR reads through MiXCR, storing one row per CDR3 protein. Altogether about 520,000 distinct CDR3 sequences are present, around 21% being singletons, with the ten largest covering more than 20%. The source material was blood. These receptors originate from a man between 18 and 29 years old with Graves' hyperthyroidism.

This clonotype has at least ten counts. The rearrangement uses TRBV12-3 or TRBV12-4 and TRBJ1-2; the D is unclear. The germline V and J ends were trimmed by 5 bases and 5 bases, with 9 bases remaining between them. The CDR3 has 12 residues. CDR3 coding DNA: TGTGCCAGCAGTGTGACGGCTTATGGCTACACCTTC. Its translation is CASSVTAYGYTF.

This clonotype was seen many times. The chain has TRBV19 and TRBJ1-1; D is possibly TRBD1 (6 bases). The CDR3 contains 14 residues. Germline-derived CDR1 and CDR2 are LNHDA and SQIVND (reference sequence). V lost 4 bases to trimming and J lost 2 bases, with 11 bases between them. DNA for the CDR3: TGTGCCAGTAGTAACAGGGCTGCTAACACTGAAGCTTTCTTT. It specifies CASSNRAANTEAFF.

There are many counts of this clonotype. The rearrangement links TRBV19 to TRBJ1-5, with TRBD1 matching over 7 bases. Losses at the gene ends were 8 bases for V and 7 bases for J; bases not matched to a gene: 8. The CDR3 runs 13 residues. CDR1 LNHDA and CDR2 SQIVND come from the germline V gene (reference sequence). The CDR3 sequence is CASHRGHSQPQHF. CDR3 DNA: TGTGCCAGTCACAGGGGTCACAGCCAGCCCCAGCATTTT.

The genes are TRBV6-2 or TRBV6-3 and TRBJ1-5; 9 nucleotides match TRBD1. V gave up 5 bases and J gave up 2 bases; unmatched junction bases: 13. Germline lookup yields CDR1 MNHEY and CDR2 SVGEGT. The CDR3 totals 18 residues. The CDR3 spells CASSPDKKRTGGNQPQHF. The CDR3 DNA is TGTGCCAGCAGTCCGGATAAAAAAAGGACAGGGGGCAATCAGCCCCAGCATTTT.

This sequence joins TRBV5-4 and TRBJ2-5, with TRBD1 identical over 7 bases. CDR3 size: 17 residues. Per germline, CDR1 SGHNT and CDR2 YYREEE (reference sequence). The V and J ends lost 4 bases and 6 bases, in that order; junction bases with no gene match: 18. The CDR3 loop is CASSRPGQSPIGKTQYF. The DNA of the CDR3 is TGTGCCAGCAGCCGCCCGGGACAGAGTCCAATAGGAAAGACCCAGTACTTC.

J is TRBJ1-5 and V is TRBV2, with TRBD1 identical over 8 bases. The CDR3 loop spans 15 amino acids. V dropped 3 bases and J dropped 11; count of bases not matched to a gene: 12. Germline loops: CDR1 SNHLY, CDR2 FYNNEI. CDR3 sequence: CASSETPQGAKTQHF. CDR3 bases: TGTGCCAGCAGTGAGACACCCCAGGGGGCTAAGACCCAGCATTTT.

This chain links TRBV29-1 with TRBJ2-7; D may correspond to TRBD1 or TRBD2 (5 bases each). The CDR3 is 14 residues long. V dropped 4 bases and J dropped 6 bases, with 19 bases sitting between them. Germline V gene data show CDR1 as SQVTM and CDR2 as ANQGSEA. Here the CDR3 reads CSVARQRGVSEQYF. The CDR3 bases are TGCAGCGTTGCCAGACAGAGGGGAGTTAGCGAGCAGTACTTC.

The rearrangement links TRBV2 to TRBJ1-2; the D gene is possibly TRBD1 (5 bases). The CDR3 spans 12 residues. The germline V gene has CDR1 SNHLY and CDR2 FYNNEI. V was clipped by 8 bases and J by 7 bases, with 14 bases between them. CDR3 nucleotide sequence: TGTGCCAGCTTCCGGTGGGGGTTTGGCTACACCTTC. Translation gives CASFRWGFGYTF.

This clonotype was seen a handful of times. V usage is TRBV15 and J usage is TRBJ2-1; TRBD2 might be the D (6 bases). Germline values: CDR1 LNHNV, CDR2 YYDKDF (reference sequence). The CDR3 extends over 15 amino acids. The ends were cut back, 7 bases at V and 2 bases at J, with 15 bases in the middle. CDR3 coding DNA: TGTGCCACCACTGCCCCGGGGGTTCCCTACAATGAGCAGTTCTTC. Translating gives CATTAPGVPYNEQFF.

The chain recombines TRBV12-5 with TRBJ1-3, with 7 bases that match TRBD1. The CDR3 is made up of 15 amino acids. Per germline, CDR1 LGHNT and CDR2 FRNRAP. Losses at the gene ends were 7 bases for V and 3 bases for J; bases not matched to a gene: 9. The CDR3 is CASARHRGFGNTIYF. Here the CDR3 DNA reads TGTGCTAGTGCTCGACACAGGGGATTTGGAAACACCATATATTTT.

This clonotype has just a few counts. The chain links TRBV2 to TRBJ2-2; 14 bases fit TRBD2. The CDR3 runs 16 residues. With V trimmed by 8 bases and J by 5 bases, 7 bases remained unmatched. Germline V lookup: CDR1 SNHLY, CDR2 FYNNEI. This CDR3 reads CASVSGTSGGTGELFF. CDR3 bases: TGTGCCAGCGTTTCCGGGACTAGCGGGGGAACCGGGGAGCTGTTTTTT.

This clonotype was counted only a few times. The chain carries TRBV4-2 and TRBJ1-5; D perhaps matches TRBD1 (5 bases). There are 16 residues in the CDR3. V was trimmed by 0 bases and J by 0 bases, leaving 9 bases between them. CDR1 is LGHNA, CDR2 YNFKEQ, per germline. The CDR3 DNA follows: TGTGCCAGCAGCCAAGATGGAGGACATAGCAATCAGCCCCAGCATTTT. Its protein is CASSQDGGHSNQPQHF.

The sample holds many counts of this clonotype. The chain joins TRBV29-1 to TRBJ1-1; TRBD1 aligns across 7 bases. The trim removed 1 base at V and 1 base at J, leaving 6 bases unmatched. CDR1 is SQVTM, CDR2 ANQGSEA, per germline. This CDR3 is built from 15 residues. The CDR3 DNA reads TGCAGCGTTGAAGTCCGTGACAGGGCGAACACTGAAGCTTTCTTT. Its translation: CSVEVRDRANTEAFF.

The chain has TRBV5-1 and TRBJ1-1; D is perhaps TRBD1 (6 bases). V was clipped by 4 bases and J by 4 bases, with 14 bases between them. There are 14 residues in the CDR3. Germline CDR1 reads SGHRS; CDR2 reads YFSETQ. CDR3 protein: CASSARGGTTEAFF. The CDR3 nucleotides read TGCGCCAGCAGCGCTCGAGGGGGGACCACTGAAGCTTTCTTT.

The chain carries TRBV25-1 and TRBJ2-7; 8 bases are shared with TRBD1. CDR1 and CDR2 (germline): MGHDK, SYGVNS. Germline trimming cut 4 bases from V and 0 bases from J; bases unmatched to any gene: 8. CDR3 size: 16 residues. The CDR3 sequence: CASSGAQGVNSYEQYF. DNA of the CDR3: TGTGCCAGCAGTGGGGCACAGGGGGTAAACTCCTACGAGCAGTACTTC.